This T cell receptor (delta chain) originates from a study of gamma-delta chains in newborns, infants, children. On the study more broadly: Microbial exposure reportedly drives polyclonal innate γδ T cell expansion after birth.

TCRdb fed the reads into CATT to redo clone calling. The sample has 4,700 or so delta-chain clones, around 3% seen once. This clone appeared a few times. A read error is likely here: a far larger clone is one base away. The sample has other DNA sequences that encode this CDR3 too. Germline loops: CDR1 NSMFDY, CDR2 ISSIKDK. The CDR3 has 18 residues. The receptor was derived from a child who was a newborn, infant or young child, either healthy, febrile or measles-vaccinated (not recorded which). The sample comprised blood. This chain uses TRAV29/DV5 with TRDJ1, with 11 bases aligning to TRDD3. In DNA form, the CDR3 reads TGTGCGGCAAGCGGGCTGGGGGATACAACCAGGTACACCGATAAACTCATCTTT. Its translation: CAASGLGDTTRYTDKLIF.